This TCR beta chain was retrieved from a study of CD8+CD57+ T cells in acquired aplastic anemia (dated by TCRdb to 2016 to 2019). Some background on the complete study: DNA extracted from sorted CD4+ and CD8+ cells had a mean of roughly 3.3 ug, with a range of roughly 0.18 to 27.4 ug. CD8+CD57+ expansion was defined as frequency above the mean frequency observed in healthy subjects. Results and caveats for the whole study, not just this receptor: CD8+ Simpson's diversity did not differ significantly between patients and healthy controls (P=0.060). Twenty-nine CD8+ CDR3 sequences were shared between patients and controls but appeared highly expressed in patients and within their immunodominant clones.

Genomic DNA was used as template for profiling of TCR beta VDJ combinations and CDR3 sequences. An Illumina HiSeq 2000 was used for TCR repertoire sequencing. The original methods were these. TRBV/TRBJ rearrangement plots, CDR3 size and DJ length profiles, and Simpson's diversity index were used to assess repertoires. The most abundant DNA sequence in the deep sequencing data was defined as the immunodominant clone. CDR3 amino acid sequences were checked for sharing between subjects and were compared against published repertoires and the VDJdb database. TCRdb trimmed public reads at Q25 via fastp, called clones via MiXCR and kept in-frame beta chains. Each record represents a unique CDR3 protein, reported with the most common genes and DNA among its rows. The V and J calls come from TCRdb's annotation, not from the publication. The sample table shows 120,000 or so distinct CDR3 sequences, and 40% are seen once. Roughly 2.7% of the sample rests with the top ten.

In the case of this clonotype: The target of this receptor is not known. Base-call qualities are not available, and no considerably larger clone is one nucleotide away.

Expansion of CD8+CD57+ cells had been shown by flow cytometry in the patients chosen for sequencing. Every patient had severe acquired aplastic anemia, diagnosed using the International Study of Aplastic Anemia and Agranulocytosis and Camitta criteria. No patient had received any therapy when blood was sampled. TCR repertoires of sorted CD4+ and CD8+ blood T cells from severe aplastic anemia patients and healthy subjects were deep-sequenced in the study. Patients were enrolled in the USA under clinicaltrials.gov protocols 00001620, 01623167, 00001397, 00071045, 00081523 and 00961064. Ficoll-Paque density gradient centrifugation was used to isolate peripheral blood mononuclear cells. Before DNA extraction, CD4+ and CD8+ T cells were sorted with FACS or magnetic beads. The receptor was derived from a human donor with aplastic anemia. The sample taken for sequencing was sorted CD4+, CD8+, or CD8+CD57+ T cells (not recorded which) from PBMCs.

The CDR3 protein is CSAQSSYNEQFF. The DNA sequence reads TGCAGCGCCCAGAGCTCCTACAATGAGCAGTTCTTC. The V gene is TRBV29-1 and the J gene is TRBJ2-1; too little of a D gene remains to name it. V is clipped by 7 bases and J by 0 bases, and the sequence between their germline boundaries is 7 bases long. The CDR3 goes from the cysteine to the phenylalanine over 12 residues. The kept DNA is CDR3 alone, 36 bases in frame from the first base. From the germline V gene, CDR1 is SQVTM and CDR2 is ANQGSEA.